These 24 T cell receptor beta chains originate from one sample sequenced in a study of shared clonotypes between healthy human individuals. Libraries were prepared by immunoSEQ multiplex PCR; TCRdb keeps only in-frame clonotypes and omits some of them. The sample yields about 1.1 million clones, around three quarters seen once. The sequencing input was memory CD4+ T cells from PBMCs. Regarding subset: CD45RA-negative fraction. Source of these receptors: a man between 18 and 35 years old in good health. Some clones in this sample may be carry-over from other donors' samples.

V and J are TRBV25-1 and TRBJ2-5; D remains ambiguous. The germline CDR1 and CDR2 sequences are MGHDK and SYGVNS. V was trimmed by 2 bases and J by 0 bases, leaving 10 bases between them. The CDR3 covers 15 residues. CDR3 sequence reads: CASSEVVGYQETQYF. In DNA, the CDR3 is TGTGCCAGCAGTGAAGTGGTTGGCTACCAAGAGACCCAGTACTTC.

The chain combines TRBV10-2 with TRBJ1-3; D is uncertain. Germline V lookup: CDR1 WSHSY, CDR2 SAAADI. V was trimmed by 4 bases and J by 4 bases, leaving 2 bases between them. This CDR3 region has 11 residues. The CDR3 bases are TGCGCCAGCAGTGCAGGAAACACCATATATTTT. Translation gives CASSAGNTIYF.

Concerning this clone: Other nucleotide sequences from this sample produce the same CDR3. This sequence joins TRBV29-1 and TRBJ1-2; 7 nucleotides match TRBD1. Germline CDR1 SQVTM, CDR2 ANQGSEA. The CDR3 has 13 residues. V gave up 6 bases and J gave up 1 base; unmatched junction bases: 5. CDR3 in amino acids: CSVRTGGNYGYTF. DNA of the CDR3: TGCAGCGTACGGACAGGCGGTAACTATGGCTACACCTTC.

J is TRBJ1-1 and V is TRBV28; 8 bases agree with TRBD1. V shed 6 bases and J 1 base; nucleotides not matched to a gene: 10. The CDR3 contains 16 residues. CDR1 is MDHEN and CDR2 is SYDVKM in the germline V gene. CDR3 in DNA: TGTGCCAGCAGACCTCCCGGACAGGGTTGGAACACTGAAGCTTTCTTT. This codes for CASRPPGQGWNTEAFF.

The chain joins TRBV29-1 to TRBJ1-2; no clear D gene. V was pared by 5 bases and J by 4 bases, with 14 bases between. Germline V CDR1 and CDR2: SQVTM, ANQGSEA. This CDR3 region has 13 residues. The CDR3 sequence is CSVLYPSAYGYTF. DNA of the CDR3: TGCAGCGTTTTGTACCCCTCCGCCTATGGCTACACCTTC.

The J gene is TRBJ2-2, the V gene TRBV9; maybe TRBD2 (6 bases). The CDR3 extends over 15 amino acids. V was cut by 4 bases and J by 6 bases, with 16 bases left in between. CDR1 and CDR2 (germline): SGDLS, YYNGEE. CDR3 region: CASSPGLQRAGELFF. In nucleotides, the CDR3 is TGTGCCAGCAGCCCCGGACTACAGAGGGCCGGGGAGCTGTTTTTT.

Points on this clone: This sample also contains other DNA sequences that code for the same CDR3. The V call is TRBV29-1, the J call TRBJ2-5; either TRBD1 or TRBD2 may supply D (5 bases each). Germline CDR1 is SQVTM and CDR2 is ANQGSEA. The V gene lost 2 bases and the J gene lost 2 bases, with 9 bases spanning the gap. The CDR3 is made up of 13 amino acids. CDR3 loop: CSVERDLQETQYF. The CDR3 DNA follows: TGCAGCGTTGAACGGGACCTACAAGAGACCCAGTACTTC. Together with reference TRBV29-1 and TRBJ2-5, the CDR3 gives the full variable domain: SAVISQKPSRDICQRGTSLTIQCQVDSQVTMMFWYRQQPGQSLTLIATANQGSEATYESGFVIDKFPISRPNLTFSTLTVSNMSPEDSSIYLCSVERDLQETQYFGPGTRLLVL.

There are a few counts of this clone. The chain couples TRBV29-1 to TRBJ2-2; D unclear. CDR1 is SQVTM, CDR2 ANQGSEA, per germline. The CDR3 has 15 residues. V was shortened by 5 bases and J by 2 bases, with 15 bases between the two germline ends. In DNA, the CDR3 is TGCAGCGTTATTGCTGGGTCGGTAAACACCGGGGAGCTGTTTTTT. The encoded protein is CSVIAGSVNTGELFF.

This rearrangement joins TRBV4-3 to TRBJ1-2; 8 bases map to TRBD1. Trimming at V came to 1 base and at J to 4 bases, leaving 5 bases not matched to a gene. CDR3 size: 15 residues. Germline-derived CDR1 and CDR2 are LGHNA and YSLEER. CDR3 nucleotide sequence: TGCGCCAGCAGCCAAGTCACAGGGGGGGTCTATGGCTACACCTTC. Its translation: CASSQVTGGVYGYTF.

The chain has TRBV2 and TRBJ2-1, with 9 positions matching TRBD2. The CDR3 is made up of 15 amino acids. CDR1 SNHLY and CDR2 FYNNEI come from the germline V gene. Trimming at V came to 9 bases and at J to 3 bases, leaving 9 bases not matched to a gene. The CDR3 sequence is CASRREREVYNEQFF. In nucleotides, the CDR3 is TGTGCCAGTAGAAGGGAGCGGGAGGTCTACAATGAGCAGTTCTTC.

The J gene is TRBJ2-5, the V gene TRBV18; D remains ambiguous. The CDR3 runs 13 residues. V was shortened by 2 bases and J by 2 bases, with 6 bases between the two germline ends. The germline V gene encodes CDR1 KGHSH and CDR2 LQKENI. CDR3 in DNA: TGTGCCAGCTCACCATGGGGACAAGAGACCCAGTACTTC. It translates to CASSPWGQETQYF.

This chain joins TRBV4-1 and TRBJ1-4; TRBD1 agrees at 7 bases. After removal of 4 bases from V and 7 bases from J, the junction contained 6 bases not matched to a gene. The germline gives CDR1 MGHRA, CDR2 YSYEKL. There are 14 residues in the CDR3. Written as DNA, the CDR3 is TGCGCCAGCAGCCTGACAGGGATGTCTGAAAAACTGTTTTTT. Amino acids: CASSLTGMSEKLFF.

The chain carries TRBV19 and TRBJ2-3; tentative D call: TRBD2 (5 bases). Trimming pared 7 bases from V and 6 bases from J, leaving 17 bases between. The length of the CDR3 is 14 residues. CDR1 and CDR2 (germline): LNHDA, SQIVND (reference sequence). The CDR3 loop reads CASTPSGVGDTQYF. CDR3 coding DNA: TGTGCCAGTACCCCTTCCGGGGTGGGTGATACGCAGTATTTT.

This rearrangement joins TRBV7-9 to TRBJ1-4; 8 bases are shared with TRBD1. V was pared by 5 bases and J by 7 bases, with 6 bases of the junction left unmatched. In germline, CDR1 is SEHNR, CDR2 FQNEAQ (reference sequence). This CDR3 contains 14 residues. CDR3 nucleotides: TGTGCCAGCAGCCCAGGACAGGGTCCTGAAAAACTGTTTTTT. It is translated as CASSPGQGPEKLFF.

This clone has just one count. The CDR3 sequence is CASSMAGGADTQYF. The CDR3 DNA reads as TGTGCCAGCAGTATGGCGGGAGGTGCAGATACGCAGTATTTT. The V gene is TRBV6-4, the J gene TRBJ2-3, with 8 bases identical to TRBD2. Germline-derived CDR1 and CDR2 are MRHNA and SNTAGT. The trim removed 5 bases at V and 4 bases at J, leaving 5 bases unmatched. The CDR3 runs 14 residues.

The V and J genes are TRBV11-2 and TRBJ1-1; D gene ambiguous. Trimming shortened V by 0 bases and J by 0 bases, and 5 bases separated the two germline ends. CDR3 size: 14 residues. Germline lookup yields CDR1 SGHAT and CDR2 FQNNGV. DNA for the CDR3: TGTGCCAGCAGCTTAGAGGGCCTGAACACTGAAGCTTTCTTT. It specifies CASSLEGLNTEAFF.

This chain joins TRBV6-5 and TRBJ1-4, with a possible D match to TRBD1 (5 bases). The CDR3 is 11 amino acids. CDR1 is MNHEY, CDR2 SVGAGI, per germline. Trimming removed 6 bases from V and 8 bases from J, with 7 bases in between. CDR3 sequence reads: CASRGEEKLFF. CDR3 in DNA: TGTGCCAGCAGAGGGGAAGAAAAACTGTTTTTT.

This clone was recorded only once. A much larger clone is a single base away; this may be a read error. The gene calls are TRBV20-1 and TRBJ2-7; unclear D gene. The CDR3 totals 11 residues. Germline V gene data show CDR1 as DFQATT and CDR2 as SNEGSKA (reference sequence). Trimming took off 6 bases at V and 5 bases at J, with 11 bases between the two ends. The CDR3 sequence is CSAGRRDEQYF. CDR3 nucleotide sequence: TGCAGTGCCGGTAGACGGGACGAGCAGTACTTC.

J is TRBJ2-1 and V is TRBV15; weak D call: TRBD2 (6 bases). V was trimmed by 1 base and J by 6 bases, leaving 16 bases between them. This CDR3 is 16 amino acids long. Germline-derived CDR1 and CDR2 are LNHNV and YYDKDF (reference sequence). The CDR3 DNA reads TGTGCCACCAGCAGAGCCCCGGGAGCCCGAGGCAATGAGCAGTTCTTC. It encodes CATSRAPGARGNEQFF.

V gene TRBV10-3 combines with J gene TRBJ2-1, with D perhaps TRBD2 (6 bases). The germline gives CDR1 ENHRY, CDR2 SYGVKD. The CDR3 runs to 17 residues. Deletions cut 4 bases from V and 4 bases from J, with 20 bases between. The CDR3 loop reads CAISGTSGGEKYNEQFF. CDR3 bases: TGTGCCATCAGTGGGACTTCTGGCGGGGAGAAATACAATGAGCAGTTCTTC.

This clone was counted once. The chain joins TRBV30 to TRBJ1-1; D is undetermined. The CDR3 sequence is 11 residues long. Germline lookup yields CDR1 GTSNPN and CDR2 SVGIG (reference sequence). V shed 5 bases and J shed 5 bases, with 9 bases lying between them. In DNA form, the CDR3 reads TGTGCCTGGCGTCATGAGACTGAAGCTTTCTTT. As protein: CAWRHETEAFF.

CDR3 protein: CASSQDGGTDTQYF. The CDR3 bases are TGTGCCAGCAGCCAAGATGGTGGGACAGATACGCAGTATTTT. The V and J genes are TRBV4-2 and TRBJ2-3, with D hard to call. V lost 0 bases, J lost 3 bases, and 7 bases lay in between. Germline CDR1 LGHNA, CDR2 YNFKEQ. The CDR3 runs to 14 residues.

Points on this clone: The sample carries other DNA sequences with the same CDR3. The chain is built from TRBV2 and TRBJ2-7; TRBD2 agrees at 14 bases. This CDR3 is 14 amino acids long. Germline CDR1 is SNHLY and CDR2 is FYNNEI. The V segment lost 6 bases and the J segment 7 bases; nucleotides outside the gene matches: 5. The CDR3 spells CASRGLAGDGEQYF. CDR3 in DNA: TGTGCCAGCAGGGGACTAGCGGGAGACGGAGAGCAGTACTTC.

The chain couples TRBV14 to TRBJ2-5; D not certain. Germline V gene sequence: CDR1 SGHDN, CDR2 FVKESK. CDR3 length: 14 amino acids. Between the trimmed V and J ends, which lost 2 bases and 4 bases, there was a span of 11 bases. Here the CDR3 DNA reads TGTGCCAGCAGCCAATCGCCGGTTGTAGAGACCCAGTACTTC. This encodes CASSQSPVVETQYF.